This T cell receptor beta chain was recovered during a study of blood T cell repertoires in COVID-19. V dropped 5 bases and J dropped 4; count of bases not matched to a gene: 6. This CDR3 comprises 15 residues. Germline assignment: CDR1 SGHNT and CDR2 YYREEE (reference sequence). Before being deemed recovered, Cohort 3 donors had two negative PCRs, clearance, or symptom resolution. This clone came up a few times. Under the authors' procedure: Estimation of nucleated cell counts relied on the amplification of reference gene primers. Measured with immunoSEQ multiplex PCR; TCRdb has only the in-frame clones, and not every one. The V and J calls and clone size are taken from that table; D and trimming were inferred from the DNA. The repertoire holds under 450,000 clones, 75% to 90% seen once, with around 5% in the top ten.

The chain couples TRBV5-4 to TRBJ2-2; 9 bases align to TRBD1. The sequence was obtained from a woman between 45 and 65 years old who had recovered from COVID-19. The sequenced sample consisted of PBMCs or T cells enriched from blood (not recorded which). The CDR3 protein is CASRTGTGFTGELFF. CDR3 sequence (DNA): TGTGCCAGCAGGACCGGGACAGGGTTCACCGGGGAGCTGTTTTTT.